These 23 T cell receptor beta chains share one sample of origin, sequenced in a study of blood T cell repertoires in COVID-19 (TCRdb year 2020). Libraries were constructed by the immunoSEQ multiplex PCR assay. TCRdb limited this immuneACCESS table to in-frame rearrangements with V and J called. A share of clones is missing; checked studies link under half to unresolved V genes, and the rest is unexplained. For this sample there are more than 45,000 clones; around 86% appear just once. 2.5% to 3.5% of the sample rests with the top ten. The sequenced sample was peripheral blood. These receptors originate from a woman of 80 years or more with acute or convalescent COVID-19.

This chain uses TRBV19 with TRBJ1-3; possible D gene TRBD1, 5 bases. The CDR3 length is 17 residues. Per the germline V gene, CDR1 is LNHDA and CDR2 is SQIVND (reference sequence). V dropped 5 bases and J dropped 0 bases, with 17 bases sitting between them. CDR3 in amino acids: CASSEDSQYYSGNTIYF. The DNA for the CDR3 is TGTGCCAGTAGTGAAGACAGCCAGTATTACTCTGGAAACACCATATATTTT.

Only a few counts were recorded for this clone. This chain links TRBV5-5 with TRBJ1-5; 8 nucleotides match TRBD1. Germline V gene sequence: CDR1 SGHKS, CDR2 YYEKEE (reference sequence). The CDR3 runs 15 residues. Trimming at V came to 0 bases and at J to 3 bases, leaving 2 bases not matched to a gene. This CDR3 reads CASSLEGQVNQPQHF. In DNA, the CDR3 is TGTGCCAGCAGCTTGGAGGGACAGGTCAATCAGCCCCAGCATTTT.

This chain links TRBV2 with TRBJ1-5; unclear D gene. Trimming stripped 5 bases from V and 3 bases from J, with 8 bases between. In germline, CDR1 is SNHLY, CDR2 FYNNEI. This CDR3 has 13 amino acids. CDR3 bases: TGTGCCAGCAGTTCTCGGTTCAATCAGCCCCAGCATTTT. Amino acids: CASSSRFNQPQHF.

The V gene is TRBV7-9, the J gene TRBJ1-2; 7 bases fit TRBD1. The CDR3 sequence is 13 residues long. Germline V lookup: CDR1 SEHNR, CDR2 FQNEAQ (reference sequence). With 5 bases clipped from V and 6 bases from J, the junction kept 6 bases outside the gene matches. The CDR3 DNA follows: TGTGCCAGCAGCCCTACAGGGGTTAATGGCTACACCTTC. This translates into CASSPTGVNGYTF.

This clone is a singleton in its sample. The rearrangement links TRBV4-1 to TRBJ2-7; the D is unclear. Deletions cut 3 bases from V and 3 bases from J, with 12 bases between. The germline CDR1 and CDR2 sequences are MGHRA and YSYEKL. The CDR3 is made up of 14 amino acids. The DNA for the CDR3 is TGCGCCAGCAGCCACCCAGGTGAGAGCTACGAGCAGTACTTC. This codes for CASSHPGESYEQYF.

The chain employs TRBV19 and TRBJ1-1; D perhaps matches TRBD1 (6 bases). This CDR3 is 13 amino acids long. Trimming cost V 3 bases and J 7 bases, with 12 bases left between them. CDR1 LNHDA and CDR2 SQIVND come from the germline V gene (reference sequence). This chain's CDR3 is CASSIMRGYEAFF. The CDR3, as DNA: TGTGCCAGTAGTATTATGAGGGGGTATGAAGCTTTCTTT. The whole variable domain, filled in from reference TRBV19 and TRBJ1-1, reads DGGITQSPKYLFRKEGQNVTLSCEQNLNHDAMYWYRQDPGQGLRLIYYSQIVNDFQKGDIAEGYSVSREKKESFPLTVTSAQKNPTAFYLCASSIMRGYEAFFGQGTRLTVV.

The V call is TRBV10-2, the J call TRBJ1-2, with D possibly matching TRBD1 (6 bases). V lost 3 bases, J lost 7 bases, and 18 bases lay in between. The CDR3 is 15 residues long. Germline V CDR1 and CDR2: WSHSY, SAAADI. Written as DNA, the CDR3 is TGCGCCAGCAGTGATGTAGGCAGGGGTTCTTCTGGCTACACCTTC. This codes for CASSDVGRGSSGYTF.

The rearrangement joins TRBV6-5 to TRBJ1-5, with 9 bases matching TRBD1. CDR1 is MNHEY, CDR2 SVGAGI, per germline. The CDR3 extends over 14 amino acids. V lost 7 bases and J lost 3; bases outside the gene matches: 4. CDR3 DNA sequence: TGTGCCAGCACCAGGGACAGGGACAATCAGCCCCAGCATTTT. Its translation: CASTRDRDNQPQHF.

V gene TRBV11-1 combines with J gene TRBJ2-5; 7 nucleotides align to TRBD1. The V and J ends lost 5 bases and 0 bases, in that order; junction bases with no gene match: 0. This CDR3 is built from 13 residues. Germline lookup yields CDR1 SGHAT and CDR2 FQDESV (reference sequence). The CDR3 DNA reads TGTGCCAGCAGCGGGACAGACCAAGAGACCCAGTACTTC. Translated: CASSGTDQETQYF.

The chain uses TRBV30 and TRBJ2-5, with 7 bases identical to TRBD1. Germline V CDR1 and CDR2: GTSNPN, SVGIG (reference sequence). This CDR3 spans 12 amino acids. Trimming removed 7 bases from V and 3 bases from J; junction bases left unmatched: 5. This CDR3 is CASLQGKETQYF. Written as DNA, the CDR3 is TGTGCCTCATTACAGGGGAAAGAGACCCAGTACTTC.

The chain links TRBV2 to TRBJ2-7; D is possibly TRBD2 (7 bases). The CDR3 is 14 amino acids. V lost 4 bases, J lost 7 bases, and 17 bases lay in between. In germline, CDR1 is SNHLY, CDR2 FYNNEI. The CDR3 here is CASSGGGPPGEQYF. The CDR3 nucleotides are TGTGCCAGCAGTGGGGGGGGCCCGCCCGGGGAGCAGTACTTC.

J is TRBJ2-5 and V is TRBV6-5; 8 nucleotides match TRBD2. CDR3 length: 14 amino acids. V lost 2 bases, J lost 4 bases, and 3 bases stayed unmatched. Germline CDR1 is MNHEY and CDR2 is SVGAGI. CDR3 sequence: CASSYGTRRETQYF. The CDR3 DNA is TGTGCCAGCAGTTACGGGACTAGAAGAGAGACCCAGTACTTC.

This rearrangement joins TRBV4-2 to TRBJ1-1; D gene unclear. The CDR3 is made up of 15 amino acids. The ends were cut back, 2 bases at V and 8 bases at J, with 18 bases in the middle. Per the germline V gene, CDR1 is LGHNA and CDR2 is YNFKEQ. The CDR3 region has the DNA TGTGCCAGCAGCCAATCAATTGGCAGAACGAGGGAAGCTTTCTTT. This encodes CASSQSIGRTREAFF.

The CDR3 DNA reads TGTGCCAGCAGCCAAGAGGGCGGGTATAACTATGGCTACACCTTC. Protein product: CASSQEGGYNYGYTF. The genes are TRBV3-1 (or the pseudogene TRBV3-2) and TRBJ1-2; D gene unclear. This CDR3 is 15 amino acids long. From germline, CDR1 is LGHDT and CDR2 YNNKEL (reference sequence). Trimming shortened V by 0 bases and J by 1 base, and 9 bases separated the two germline ends.

The chain recombines TRBV5-8 with TRBJ1-5; D may be TRBD1 (5 bases). The V gene lost 3 bases and the J gene lost 6 bases, with 13 bases spanning the gap. CDR1 and CDR2 from the germline V gene are SGHTS and YDEGEE. CDR3 length: 14 residues. CDR3 coding DNA: TGTGCCAGCAGCTCACTTGAAGGGGTTCAGCCCCAGCATTTT. Protein product: CASSSLEGVQPQHF.

A single count supports this clone. This rearrangement joins TRBV6-1 to TRBJ1-6; D possibly corresponds to TRBD1 (6 bases). Trimming pared 2 bases from V and 7 bases from J, leaving 18 bases between. Germline V gene sequence: CDR1 MNHNS, CDR2 SASEGT. The CDR3 length is 17 residues. This CDR3 is CASSESLMAGVNSPLHF. The CDR3 DNA reads as TGTGCCAGCAGTGAATCCCTAATGGCAGGGGTAAATTCACCCCTCCACTTT.

This clone was seen once. The rearrangement links TRBV5-1 to TRBJ2-7; possible D gene TRBD1, 5 bases. This CDR3 is 13 amino acids long. V gave up 3 bases and J gave up 2 bases, with 9 bases separating them. Germline CDR1 reads SGHRS; CDR2 reads YFSETQ. Here the CDR3 DNA reads TGCGCCAGCAGCTCAGGGTACCCCTACGAGCAGTACTTC. This codes for CASSSGYPYEQYF.

This clone was seen more than once but under ten times. This chain uses TRBV29-1 with TRBJ1-3; D gene uncertain. This CDR3 contains 13 residues. The germline gives CDR1 SQVTM, CDR2 ANQGSEA. Trimming left V 5 bases short and J 4 bases short, with 12 bases between. The CDR3 region is CSVSRANGNTIYF. The CDR3 DNA follows: TGCAGCGTTTCGAGGGCGAACGGAAACACCATATATTTT. The full variable domain, rest sourced from reference TRBV29-1 and TRBJ1-3, is SAVISQKPSRDICQRGTSLTIQCQVDSQVTMMFWYRQQPGQSLTLIATANQGSEATYESGFVIDKFPISRPNLTFSTLTVSNMSPEDSSIYLCSVSRANGNTIYFGEGSWLTVV.

V and J are TRBV3-1 (or the pseudogene TRBV3-2) and TRBJ1-1; D possibly corresponds to TRBD1 (5 bases). Germline V gene lookup returns CDR1 LGHDT and CDR2 YNNKEL (reference sequence). This CDR3 is 16 amino acids long. Trimming took off 0 bases at V and 2 bases at J, with 13 bases between the two ends. The CDR3 DNA follows: TGTGCCAGCAGCCAAGATAGGAACAGGTTTAACACTGAAGCTTTCTTT. It is translated as CASSQDRNRFNTEAFF.

This chain connects TRBV6-5 to TRBJ2-7; TRBD1 matches at 12 bases. This CDR3 has 14 residues. The germline V gene has CDR1 MNHEY and CDR2 SVGAGI. With 8 bases clipped from V and 3 bases from J, the junction kept 5 bases outside the gene matches. CDR3: CASGTGGLYYEQYF. In nucleotides, the CDR3 is TGTGCCAGCGGGACAGGGGGCCTCTACTACGAGCAGTACTTC.

This chain connects TRBV9 to TRBJ2-3; 10 positions match TRBD2. The V gene end was trimmed by 5 bases and the J gene end by 4 bases; junction bases not matched to a gene: 7. CDR1 is SGDLS, CDR2 YYNGEE, per germline. The CDR3 totals 15 residues. In DNA form, the CDR3 reads TGTGCCAGCAGTGATAGCGGGGGGCTGGCAGATACGCAGTATTTT. Translated, it gives CASSDSGGLADTQYF.

The V call is TRBV7-8, the J call TRBJ1-2; D ambiguous. Per germline, CDR1 SGHVS and CDR2 FQNEAQ. Trimming cost V 1 base and J 2 bases, with 17 bases left between them. CDR3 length equals 17 residues. CDR3 DNA: TGTGCCAGCAGCTTAGGGAGCGGTCGATTAACCAACTATGGCTACACCTTC. It encodes CASSLGSGRLTNYGYTF.

The chain joins TRBV5-1 to TRBJ2-4, with 11 bases matching TRBD1. V was clipped by 1 base and J by 15 bases; unmatched bases: 15. The CDR3 has 16 amino acids. Germline lookup yields CDR1 SGHRS and CDR2 YFSETQ. CDR3 bases: TGCGCCAGCAGCTTGAAGATCGGGGACAGGGGGAATTTTCGGTACTTC. Encoded protein: CASSLKIGDRGNFRYF.